The rows below give T cell receptor beta chains drawn from one sample of a study of blood T cell repertoires in COVID-19. Method: immunoSEQ multiplex PCR; TCRdb's copy keeps in-frame clones and lacks some. The repertoire includes 150,000 to 200,000 clones, around 82% of them detected once, and about 9.4% sits in the top ten. The material sequenced was peripheral blood. The receptors were gathered from a woman older than 75 with acute or convalescent COVID-19. The CDR3 runs from the conserved cysteine through the conserved F or W. Each record gives: clone size, D gene, V gene, J gene, CDR3 DNA, CDR3 protein. D genes are given only for firm matches. Part of the rows lack a size; the others show once, few, many or a class for expanded clones.

>once|NA|TRBV6-1|TRBJ2-5
TGTGCCAGCAGTGCGGGGTACAGGGCCTTAGCAGAGACCCAGTACTTC
CASSAGYRALAETQYF
>NA|TRBD1|TRBV5-4|TRBJ1-6
TGTGCCAGCAGCTTGGGACAGGGGGGGAATTCACCCCTCCACTTT
CASSLGQGGNSPLHF
>NA|NA|TRBV5-1|TRBJ2-7
TGCGCCAGCAGCTTGGGTGGGGAGTACGAGCAGTACTTC
CASSLGGEYEQYF
>once|NA|TRBV11-2|TRBJ2-3
TGTGCCAGCAGCTTGTCCGGGCGGGTAGATACGCAGTATTTT
CASSLSGRVDTQYF
>NA|NA|TRBV19|TRBJ2-3
TGTGCCAGTAGTTACCGAGGACAGGCGGCGGGGGATACGCAGTATTTT
CASSYRGQAAGDTQYF
>NA|TRBD1|TRBV19|TRBJ1-4
TGTGCCAGTAGTACTCGCTCAGGGGGTGAAAAACTGTTTTTT
CASSTRSGGEKLFF
>NA|NA|TRBV7-3|TRBJ2-1
TGTGCCAGCAGCGCCTCCCCGGGAATTTTCGGGGAGAAGTTCTTC
CASSASPGIFGEKFF
>NA|NA|TRBV3-1/TRBV3-2|TRBJ1-3
TGTGCCAGCAGCCAAGCAGCCAGGGCTGGAAACACCATATATTTT
CASSQAARAGNTIYF
>NA|TRBD1|TRBV5-6|TRBJ1-2
TGTGCCAGCAGCTTTGGACAGGGGGCCACTAACTATGGCTACACCTTC
CASSFGQGATNYGYTF
>NA|NA|TRBV27|TRBJ1-2
TGTGCCAGCAGTACTGAGTATGGGAGCTATGGCTACACCTTC
CASSTEYGSYGYTF
>NA|TRBD1|TRBV4-3|TRBJ1-3
TGCGCCAGCAGCCAGGAAGCGGGACAGGGGGTCGGAAACACCATATATTTT
CASSQEAGQGVGNTIYF
>NA|NA|TRBV4-3|TRBJ2-6
TGCGCCAGCAGCCTAGGGAGGAACTCTGGGGCCAACGTCCTGACTTTC
CASSLGRNSGANVLTF
>NA|NA|TRBV5-4|TRBJ1-2
TGTGCCAGCAGCTTTATTTCAGGGGATGGCTACACCTTC
CASSFISGDGYTF
>NA|TRBD2|TRBV9|TRBJ2-5
TGTGCCAGCAGCGTCGGCGGGGGGGCGGGAAACGGAGAGACCCAGTACTTC
CASSVGGGAGNGETQYF
>once|NA|TRBV18|TRBJ1-5
TGTGCCAGCTCACCCGACAGCGCAGGGGTCCAGCATTTT
CASSPDSAGVQHF
>NA|TRBD2|TRBV18|TRBJ2-5
TGTGCCAGCTCACCACTTACTAGCGGGGGAGAGACCCAGTACTTC
CASSPLTSGGETQYF
>NA|NA|TRBV7-9|TRBJ1-6
TGTGCCAGCAGCTTAAATCAGGGTTTGAATTCACCCCTCCACTTT
CASSLNQGLNSPLHF
>NA|NA|TRBV27|TRBJ1-6
TGTGCCAGCAGTCCGCTGGGGGGGAATAATTCACCCCTCCACTTT
CASSPLGGNNSPLHF
>NA|NA|TRBV2|TRBJ2-5
TGTGCCAGCAGTGGGGGCCGAGTTGAGACCCAGTACTTC
CASSGGRVETQYF
>NA|NA|TRBV29-1|TRBJ1-1
TGCAGCGTTGAAGGGTCCTCGGCGGGAGCTTTCTTT
CSVEGSSAGAFF
>NA|TRBD1|TRBV30|TRBJ1-2
TGTGCCTGGAGTGTAGGCGGGACAGGGGACAATTATGGCTACACCTTC
CAWSVGGTGDNYGYTF
>NA|TRBD1|TRBV5-4|TRBJ1-2
TGTGCCACCCGCCTACAGGGGAACTATGGCTACACCTTC
CATRLQGNYGYTF
>NA|TRBD1|TRBV20-1|TRBJ1-2
TGCAGTGCTTTTCAGGGGGGTGGCTACACCTTC
CSAFQGGGYTF
>NA|NA|TRBV11-2|TRBJ1-3
TGTGCCAGCAGCTTAGGTGGAGGCTTTGGAAACACCATATATTTT
CASSLGGGFGNTIYF
>NA|NA|TRBV3-1/TRBV3-2|TRBJ2-5
TGTGCCAGCAGCCAGAGTTTCCAAGAGACCCAGTACTTC
CASSQSFQETQYF
>once|TRBD1|TRBV7-2|TRBJ1-1
TGTGCCAGCAGCCCAGCCGGGACAGAACACACTGAAGCTTTCTTT
CASSPAGTEHTEAFF
>NA|NA|TRBV10-3|TRBJ1-2
TGTGCCATCAGTGACGGGGGACGTGATGGCTACACCTTC
CAISDGGRDGYTF
>NA|TRBD2|TRBV3-1/TRBV3-2|TRBJ2-5
TGTGCCAGCAGCCCCGGACTAGCGGGACAAGAGACCCAGTACTTC
CASSPGLAGQETQYF
>NA|NA|TRBV19|TRBJ2-7
TGTGCCAGTAGTATAGTCGGGATCAGGGGCTACGAGCAGTACTTC
CASSIVGIRGYEQYF
>NA|TRBD2|TRBV7-2|TRBJ2-6
TGTGCCAGCAGCCCTACCCTCGGGGGGGCTGGGGCCAACGTCCTGACTTTC
CASSPTLGGAGANVLTF
>NA|NA|TRBV5-1|TRBJ1-4
TGCGCCAGCAGCATAGGGAGTCGGACGAATGAAAAACTGTTTTTT
CASSIGSRTNEKLFF
>NA|TRBD1|TRBV19|TRBJ1-2
TGTGCCAGTATGGGACAGGGGGCGCGTGACTATGGCTACACCTTC
CASMGQGARDYGYTF
>NA|NA|TRBV6-2/TRBV6-3|TRBJ2-7
TGTGCCAGCAGCCTCACCCGTACCGGGAGCCACGAGCAGTACTTC
CASSLTRTGSHEQYF
>NA|NA|TRBV18|TRBJ1-1
TGTGCCAGCTCAAAGACAGAGAACACTGAAGCTTTCTTT
CASSKTENTEAFF
>once|NA|TRBV7-2|TRBJ2-5
TGTGCCACCTCGCGGGACGCGGTGGAGACCCAGTACTTC
CATSRDAVETQYF
>NA|TRBD1|TRBV6-1|TRBJ1-6
TGTGCCAGCAGTGGGGACAGAGAAATCTATAATTCACCCCTCCACTTT
CASSGDREIYNSPLHF